This record covers a single T cell receptor beta chain. The data stem from a study of blood T cell repertoires in COVID-19. Study-wide background: Material from acute and convalescent COVID-19 was sourced from the United States, Italy and Spain. Sample material is recorded as cDNA or gDNA derived from T cells, B-cell-depleted T cells, or PBMCs.

Original analysis: Researchers report that nucleated cell counts were estimated from reference gene primer amplification. Some clones are missing from TCRdb's copy, which holds only in-frame ones; the method was immunoSEQ multiplex PCR. V and J calls and clone size come straight from that table; D and trimming were deduced from the DNA. The repertoire holds some 50,000 clones, with roughly nine tenths as singletons. Looked up from germline, CDR1 is SGHNT and CDR2 is YYREEE (reference sequence). The CDR3 extends over 15 amino acids. V lost 0 bases to trimming and J lost 1 base, with 9 bases between them.

Sequences were obtained from peripheral blood. This receptor was obtained from a man between 70 and 80 years old with active COVID-19. The chain uses TRBV5-4 and TRBJ2-3, with D perhaps matching TRBD2 (7 bases). This CDR3 reads CASSLGGGGTDTQYF. The CDR3 DNA follows: TGTGCCAGCAGCTTGGGAGGGGGGGGCACAGATACGCAGTATTTT. Full variable domain (rest looked up from reference TRBV5-4 and TRBJ2-3): ETGVTQSPTHLIKTRGQQVTLRCSSQSGHNTVSWYQQALGQGPQFIFQYYREEENGRGNFPPRFSGLQFPNYSSELNVNALELDDSALYLCASSLGGGGTDTQYFGPGTRLTVL.